This is a list of T cell receptor beta chains from one sample in a study of blood T cell repertoires in COVID-19. Method: immunoSEQ multiplex PCR; TCRdb's copy keeps in-frame clones and lacks some. This table holds approximately 310,000 clones, about 85% found once. The sample taken for sequencing was PBMCs or T cells enriched from blood (not recorded which). Receptors originate from a woman aged 30 to 39 who had been exposed to COVID-19. The CDR3 runs from the conserved cysteine through the conserved F or W. A D gene is named only where the DNA matches it firmly. For some rows the clone size is stated as once, few or many, or as a class when expanded; others skip it.

j_gene: TRBJ1-6
d_gene: NA
v_gene: TRBV29-1
len: 16
abundance: NA
CDR3aa: CSVELSTGGAGSPLHF
CDR3nt: TGCAGCGTTGAATTAAGTACGGGGGGGGCCGGTTCACCCCTCCACTTT

j_gene: TRBJ1-4
d_gene: NA
v_gene: TRBV27
len: 14
abundance: NA
CDR3aa: CASSLWSSNEKLFF
CDR3nt: TGTGCCAGCAGTTTATGGTCGAGCAATGAAAAACTGTTTTTT

j_gene: TRBJ1-5
d_gene: NA
v_gene: TRBV5-1
len: 15
abundance: NA
CDR3aa: CASSLGSDSNQPQHF
CDR3nt: TGCGCCAGCAGCTTAGGAAGCGATAGCAATCAGCCCCAGCATTTT

j_gene: TRBJ1-3
d_gene: NA
v_gene: TRBV5-1
len: 15
abundance: NA
CDR3aa: CASSQSTGAGNTIYF
CDR3nt: TGCGCCAGCAGCCAATCGACAGGCGCTGGAAACACCATATATTTT

j_gene: TRBJ2-5
d_gene: TRBD2
v_gene: TRBV2
len: 16
abundance: NA
CDR3aa: CASRVGSSGGQETQYF
CDR3nt: TGTGCCAGCAGGGTGGGGAGTAGCGGGGGGCAAGAGACCCAGTACTTC

j_gene: TRBJ2-7
d_gene: NA
v_gene: TRBV6-6
len: 17
abundance: NA
CDR3aa: CASSRSGGAGDSYEQYF
CDR3nt: TGTGCCAGCAGTCGCTCGGGGGGCGCAGGAGATTCCTACGAGCAGTACTTC

j_gene: TRBJ2-1
d_gene: TRBD2
v_gene: TRBV5-4
len: 17
abundance: once
CDR3aa: CASSLSGSSGEGDEQFF
CDR3nt: TGTGCCAGCAGCTTATCTGGGTCTAGCGGGGAGGGGGATGAGCAGTTCTTC

j_gene: TRBJ1-3
d_gene: NA
v_gene: TRBV5-8
len: 14
abundance: NA
CDR3aa: CASTLAGPGNTIYF
CDR3nt: TGTGCCAGCACCCTGGCGGGCCCTGGAAACACCATATATTTT

j_gene: TRBJ1-5
d_gene: NA
v_gene: TRBV28
len: 14
abundance: NA
CDR3aa: CASTPTGRNQPQHF
CDR3nt: TGTGCCAGCACCCCGACAGGACGCAATCAGCCCCAGCATTTT

j_gene: TRBJ1-4
d_gene: NA
v_gene: TRBV19
len: 13
abundance: NA
CDR3aa: CAINPEESEKLFF
CDR3nt: TGTGCCATCAATCCCGAGGAGAGTGAAAAACTGTTTTTT

j_gene: TRBJ2-1
d_gene: TRBD2
v_gene: TRBV6-1
len: 14
abundance: NA
CDR3aa: CASSERGGYNEQFF
CDR3nt: TGTGCCAGCAGTGAGCGGGGGGGCTACAATGAGCAGTTCTTC

j_gene: TRBJ1-4
d_gene: NA
v_gene: TRBV7-7
len: 14
abundance: few
CDR3aa: CASSQRAGDEKLFF
CDR3nt: TGTGCTAGCAGCCAAAGGGCAGGGGATGAAAAACTGTTTTTT

j_gene: TRBJ1-4
d_gene: NA
v_gene: TRBV2
len: 14
abundance: NA
CDR3aa: CASKVQGSNEKLFF
CDR3nt: TGTGCCAGCAAGGTCCAGGGCAGTAATGAAAAACTGTTTTTT

j_gene: TRBJ2-2
d_gene: TRBD1
v_gene: TRBV30
len: 11
abundance: NA
CDR3aa: CALTGPGELFF
CDR3nt: TGTGCCTTGACAGGGCCCGGGGAGCTGTTTTTT

j_gene: TRBJ1-5
d_gene: TRBD1
v_gene: TRBV19
len: 16
abundance: NA
CDR3aa: CASSNRGDGGNQPQHF
CDR3nt: TGTGCCAGTAGTAACAGGGGGGATGGCGGCAATCAGCCCCAGCATTTT

j_gene: TRBJ1-2
d_gene: TRBD1
v_gene: TRBV7-9
len: 14
abundance: NA
CDR3aa: CASSPNRDSAGYTF
CDR3nt: TGTGCCAGCAGCCCGAACCGGGACAGTGCTGGCTACACCTTC

j_gene: TRBJ1-5
d_gene: TRBD1
v_gene: TRBV9
len: 13
abundance: NA
CDR3aa: CASSLTGTQPQHF
CDR3nt: TGTGCCAGCAGCTTGACAGGGACTCAGCCCCAGCATTTT

j_gene: TRBJ1-2
d_gene: NA
v_gene: TRBV5-1
len: 13
abundance: few
CDR3aa: CASSLVITDGYTF
CDR3nt: TGCGCCAGCAGCTTGGTGATTACAGATGGCTACACCTTC

j_gene: TRBJ1-5
d_gene: TRBD1
v_gene: TRBV30
len: 14
abundance: NA
CDR3aa: CAWRHTGEQQPQHF
CDR3nt: TGTGCCTGGAGACATACAGGGGAACAACAGCCCCAGCATTTT

j_gene: TRBJ1-1
d_gene: TRBD1
v_gene: TRBV5-1
len: 14
abundance: NA
CDR3aa: CASSHGTGNTEAFF
CDR3nt: TGCGCCAGCAGCCACGGGACAGGGAACACTGAAGCTTTCTTT

j_gene: TRBJ2-7
d_gene: TRBD1
v_gene: TRBV3-1/TRBV3-2
len: 18
abundance: NA
CDR3aa: CASSPRYPGTGGFYEQYF
CDR3nt: TGTGCCAGCAGCCCACGTTACCCCGGGACAGGGGGCTTCTACGAGCAGTACTTC

j_gene: TRBJ1-5
d_gene: NA
v_gene: TRBV21-1
len: 14
abundance: once
CDR3aa: CASSKARGIQPQHF
CDR3nt: TGTGCCAGCAGCAAAGCTAGGGGGATCCAGCCCCAGCATTTT

j_gene: TRBJ2-1
d_gene: NA
v_gene: TRBV7-8
len: 15
abundance: once
CDR3aa: CASSFTGSSDNEQFF
CDR3nt: TGTGCCAGCAGCTTCACCGGGTCTAGCGACAATGAGCAGTTCTTC

j_gene: TRBJ2-7
d_gene: NA
v_gene: TRBV5-5
len: 15
abundance: NA
CDR3aa: CASSLSTGVSYEQYF
CDR3nt: TGTGCCAGCAGCTTGTCTACGGGGGTCTCCTACGAGCAGTACTTC

j_gene: TRBJ2-5
d_gene: NA
v_gene: TRBV4-1
len: 15
abundance: NA
CDR3aa: CASSQVGDLQETQYF
CDR3nt: TGCGCCAGCAGCCAAGTAGGGGACTTGCAAGAGACCCAGTACTTC

j_gene: TRBJ1-3
d_gene: NA
v_gene: TRBV19
len: 15
abundance: NA
CDR3aa: CASSIDPSGFTTIYF
CDR3nt: TGTGCCAGTAGTATAGATCCGAGCGGGTTTACCACCATATATTTT

j_gene: TRBJ1-1
d_gene: NA
v_gene: TRBV18
len: 14
abundance: NA
CDR3aa: CASSPGQKRTEAFF
CDR3nt: TGTGCCAGCTCGCCCGGACAGAAGAGGACTGAAGCTTTCTTT

j_gene: TRBJ1-3
d_gene: TRBD1
v_gene: TRBV28
len: 14
abundance: NA
CDR3aa: CASRQGADRNTIYF
CDR3nt: TGTGCCAGCAGACAGGGGGCGGACAGAAACACCATATATTTT

j_gene: TRBJ1-3
d_gene: NA
v_gene: TRBV27
len: 14
abundance: NA
CDR3aa: CASSLSPSGNTIYF
CDR3nt: TGTGCCAGCAGTCTTTCCCCCTCTGGAAACACCATATATTTT

j_gene: TRBJ1-2
d_gene: TRBD1
v_gene: TRBV10-3
len: 12
abundance: few
CDR3aa: CAIMGTGLGYTF
CDR3nt: TGTGCCATCATGGGGACAGGGCTAGGCTACACCTTC

j_gene: TRBJ1-4
d_gene: TRBD1
v_gene: TRBV28
len: 16
abundance: NA
CDR3aa: CASSSGTGATNEKLFF
CDR3nt: TGTGCCAGCAGCTCCGGGACAGGGGCAACTAATGAAAAACTGTTTTTT

j_gene: TRBJ1-2
d_gene: NA
v_gene: TRBV7-2
len: 15
abundance: NA
CDR3aa: CASSRTAMRGSGYTF
CDR3nt: TGTGCCAGCAGCCGGACGGCCATGCGTGGGAGTGGCTACACCTTC

j_gene: TRBJ2-6
d_gene: NA
v_gene: TRBV3-1/TRBV3-2
len: 18
abundance: NA
CDR3aa: CASSQDVGGASGANVLTF
CDR3nt: TGTGCCAGCAGCCAAGACGTGGGAGGTGCCTCTGGGGCCAACGTCCTGACTTTC

j_gene: TRBJ1-1
d_gene: TRBD1
v_gene: TRBV11-2
len: 14
abundance: NA
CDR3aa: CASRRDRVNTEAFF
CDR3nt: TGTGCCAGCAGAAGGGACAGGGTGAACACTGAAGCTTTCTTT

j_gene: TRBJ1-3
d_gene: NA
v_gene: TRBV12-3/TRBV12-4
len: 10
abundance: NA
CDR3aa: CASRANTIYF
CDR3nt: TGTGCCAGCAGGGCAAACACCATATATTTT

j_gene: TRBJ2-7
d_gene: NA
v_gene: TRBV19
len: 13
abundance: NA
CDR3aa: CASSPGYSYEQYF
CDR3nt: TGTGCCAGTAGCCCAGGTTACTCCTACGAGCAGTACTTC